Each of the 24 T cell receptor beta chains below was sequenced from the same sample in a study of Ad26.COV2.S vaccination and SARS-CoV-2 variants. Only in-frame clones appear in the TCRdb table, and some are missing; sequencing was by immunoSEQ multiplex PCR. The sample includes about 400,000 clones, approximately 86% seen only once; the top ten take around 3.4%. This sample's treatment: 15 to 20 received Ad26.COV2.S at low or high dose, single or two shots; a few received placebo; per-sample allocation not given. Material that was analyzed had been drawn on day 63 after the first vaccine or placebo injection. Sequences were derived from peripheral blood, sampled in a trial of Ad26.COV2.S vaccine versus placebo. Receptors were obtained from a person aged 18-65 years who received the Ad26.COV2.S COVID-19 vaccine or a placebo.

This clone was detected once. The chain employs TRBV6-1 and TRBJ1-3, with D tentatively TRBD1 (5 bases). Looked up from germline, CDR1 is MNHNS and CDR2 is SASEGT. Between the trimmed V and J ends, which lost 2 bases and 0 bases, there was a span of 14 bases. This CDR3 is 17 amino acids long. For the CDR3, the DNA is TGTGCCAGCAGTGAAATCAGGGAATCATACTCTGGAAACACCATATATTTT. This encodes CASSEIRESYSGNTIYF.

This chain joins TRBV2 and TRBJ2-7, with D hard to call. V lost 0 bases to trimming and J lost 2 bases, with 8 bases between them. Germline CDR1 and CDR2: SNHLY and FYNNEI. CDR3 length equals 14 residues. The CDR3 is CASSEAQVTYEQYF. In DNA, the CDR3 is TGTGCCAGCAGTGAAGCGCAGGTGACCTACGAGCAGTACTTC. Full variable domain (outside the CDR3, taken from reference TRBV2 and TRBJ2-7): EPEVTQTPSHQVTQMGQEVILRCVPISNHLYFYWYRQILGQKVEFLVSFYNNEISEKSEIFDDQFSVERPDGSNFTLKIRSTKLEDSAMYFCASSEAQVTYEQYFGPGTRLTVT.

This sequence joins TRBV14 and TRBJ2-3; D not certain. The germline V gene has CDR1 SGHDN and CDR2 FVKESK. This CDR3 contains 15 residues. Trimming stripped 2 bases from V and 0 bases from J, with 9 bases between. This CDR3 is CASSQRMGSTDTQYF. In nucleotides, the CDR3 is TGTGCCAGCAGCCAACGGATGGGGAGCACAGATACGCAGTATTTT. The full variable domain, in which reference TRBV14 and TRBJ2-3 provide the parts outside the CDR3, is EAGVTQFPSHSVIEKGQTVTLRCDPISGHDNLYWYRRVMGKEIKFLLHFVKESKQDESGMPNNRFLAERTGGTYSTLKVQPAELEDSGVYFCASSQRMGSTDTQYFGPGTRLTVL.

CDR3 sequence: CASSSQTGLNTEAFF. CDR3 bases: TGTGCCAGCAGCTCCCAGACAGGATTGAACACTGAAGCTTTCTTT. The gene calls are TRBV7-2 and TRBJ1-1; a possible D gene is TRBD1 (6 bases). Germline CDR1 and CDR2: SGHTA and FQGNSA. The germline V and J ends were trimmed by 4 bases and 0 bases, with 12 bases remaining between them. CDR3 length equals 15 residues.

The rearrangement links TRBV5-6 to TRBJ1-3; D is unclear. Trimming stripped 0 bases from V and 5 bases from J, with 9 bases between. This CDR3 is built from 14 residues. Germline assignment: CDR1 SGHDT and CDR2 YYEEEE. As DNA, the CDR3 is TGTGCCAGCAGCTTGGTTTCAACCAGAAACACCATATATTTT. The encoded protein is CASSLVSTRNTIYF.

This rearrangement joins TRBV4-1 to TRBJ2-7, with 9 bases fitting TRBD2. Germline V gene sequence: CDR1 MGHRA, CDR2 YSYEKL. This CDR3 comprises 15 residues. Trimming took 4 bases from V and 1 from J; bases not matched to a gene: 5. CDR3 DNA: TGCGCCAGCAGCCCATCAGCGGGGGGTTCCTACGAGCAGTACTTC. As protein: CASSPSAGGSYEQYF.

This CDR3 is CASSLGGDTGELFF. CDR3 DNA sequence: TGTGCCAGCAGCTTGGGCGGAGACACCGGGGAGCTGTTTTTT. The genes are TRBV5-6 and TRBJ2-2; D is undetermined. V was shortened by 0 bases and J by 3 bases, with 6 bases between the two germline ends. This CDR3 region has 14 residues. Germline assignment: CDR1 SGHDT and CDR2 YYEEEE.

The V and J genes are TRBV29-1 and TRBJ1-3; D is undetermined. V lost 5 bases to trimming and J lost 8 bases, with 22 bases between them. The CDR3 is 15 amino acids. Germline V gene lookup returns CDR1 SQVTM and CDR2 ANQGSEA. This chain's CDR3 is CSVNGETSSGDTIYF. CDR3 nucleotides: TGCAGCGTTAATGGGGAAACTTCAAGTGGGGACACCATATATTTT.

The V call is TRBV7-2, the J call TRBJ2-7; D is possibly TRBD2 (6 bases). Germline V CDR1 and CDR2: SGHTA, FQGNSA. The CDR3 is 12 amino acids. V was shortened by 3 bases and J by 3 bases, with 6 bases between the two germline ends. The CDR3 is CASSLRDYEQYF. DNA of the CDR3: TGTGCCAGCAGCTTGCGGGACTACGAGCAGTACTTC.

The rearrangement uses TRBV27 and TRBJ1-4, with a weak D call TRBD1 (5 bases). V lost 6 bases and J lost 7, with 27 bases in between. Germline V gene data show CDR1 as MNHEY and CDR2 as SMNVEV (reference sequence). The CDR3 spans 18 residues. As DNA, the CDR3 is TGTGCCAGCAGACTCAACGGGGCCAGCATGGGCCTTAGTGAAAAACTGTTTTTT. It specifies CASRLNGASMGLSEKLFF.

In its sample, this clone was seen a few times. Other nucleotide sequences in the sample specify the same CDR3. The chain recombines TRBV20-1 with TRBJ2-5, with D unclear. With 7 bases removed from V and 1 base from J, the gap between germline ends came to 7 bases. This CDR3 has 11 amino acids. CDR1 and CDR2 (germline): DFQATT, SNEGSKA (reference sequence). DNA of the CDR3: TGCAGTGTAGACGGCCAAGAGACCCAGTACTTC. This codes for CSVDGQETQYF.

This chain links TRBV9 with TRBJ1-2; the D is unclear. There are 13 residues in the CDR3. With 0 bases removed from V and 5 bases from J, the gap between germline ends came to 8 bases. Germline CDR1 is SGDLS and CDR2 is YYNGEE. The DNA for the CDR3 is TGTGCCAGCAGCGTAGCGTCTGAGTATGGCTACACCTTC. Its translation: CASSVASEYGYTF.

The V call is TRBV5-6, the J call TRBJ2-7; D is undetermined. V dropped 1 base and J dropped 6 bases, with 11 bases sitting between them. The CDR3 is made up of 13 amino acids. CDR1 and CDR2 from the germline V gene are SGHDT and YYEEEE. This CDR3 reads CASSLMLAFEQYF. In DNA form, the CDR3 reads TGTGCCAGCAGCTTGATGTTAGCATTCGAGCAGTACTTC.

The gene calls are TRBV18 and TRBJ1-2; D gene ambiguous. This CDR3 is built from 14 residues. The V gene lost 3 bases and the J gene lost 6 bases, with 14 bases spanning the gap. Germline V gene sequence: CDR1 KGHSH, CDR2 LQKENI. Here the CDR3 DNA reads TGTGCCAGCTCACCCCAGAACTGGGGAGATGGCTACACCTTC. This gives the protein CASSPQNWGDGYTF.

The chain recombines TRBV7-2 with TRBJ2-2; D is undetermined. Germline V lookup: CDR1 SGHTA, CDR2 FQGNSA. The V gene lost 2 bases and the J gene lost 3 bases, with 7 bases spanning the gap. The CDR3 contains 14 residues. The DNA for the CDR3 is TGTGCCAGCAGCTTATATGGAGACACCGGGGAGCTGTTTTTT. As protein: CASSLYGDTGELFF.

The chain employs TRBV6-6 and TRBJ1-1, with D perhaps TRBD1 (5 bases). Trimming removed 6 bases from V and 7 bases from J, with 9 bases in between. The CDR3 runs to 11 residues. Germline V lookup: CDR1 MNHNY, CDR2 SVGAGI (reference sequence). Here the CDR3 DNA reads TGTGCCAGCAGGCGGGGGGGTGAAGCTTTCTTT. Protein product: CASRRGGEAFF.

The V and J genes are TRBV30 and TRBJ1-2; a weak D match, TRBD1 (6 bases). The V gene's germline CDR1 is GTSNPN and CDR2 SVGIG (reference sequence). Trimming cost V 0 bases and J 8 bases, with 19 bases left between them. CDR3 length equals 15 residues. The CDR3 nucleotides are TGTGCCTGGAGTGTACGTTCGACAGGCATTATCGGCTACACCTTC. Amino acid sequence: CAWSVRSTGIIGYTF.

The CDR3 sequence is CASSIDLIGTGTHEQYF. The CDR3 DNA follows: TGTGCCAGTAGTATAGATCTAATCGGGACAGGGACTCACGAGCAGTACTTC. This chain connects TRBV19 to TRBJ2-7; TRBD1 matches at 9 bases. CDR1 and CDR2 (germline): LNHDA, SQIVND (reference sequence). Trimming took 0 bases from V and 5 from J; bases not matched to a gene: 11. The length of the CDR3 is 17 residues.

V gene TRBV5-1 combines with J gene TRBJ2-1; tentative D call: TRBD1 (6 bases). The V end was cut by 1 base, the J end by 2 bases, with 13 bases between. In germline, CDR1 is SGHRS, CDR2 YFSETQ. The CDR3 runs to 16 residues. In nucleotides, the CDR3 is TGCGCCAGCAGCTTGTTTCCAGGGGAGACCTACAATGAGCAGTTCTTC. Its protein product is CASSLFPGETYNEQFF.

The chain recombines TRBV6-1 with TRBJ2-3, with D perhaps matching TRBD2 (5 bases). V was trimmed by 3 bases and J by 3 bases, leaving 19 bases between them. Germline-derived CDR1 and CDR2 are MNHNS and SASEGT. There are 17 residues in the CDR3. This chain's CDR3 is CASSDSMGPRGTDTQYF. DNA of the CDR3: TGTGCCAGCAGTGATTCGATGGGCCCCCGAGGGACAGATACGCAGTATTTT.

The genes are TRBV21-1 and TRBJ2-7; TRBD2, the table's D call, lacks a check against the DNA. TRBV21-1 is tagged as a pseudogene. The CDR3 is made up of 12 amino acids. CDR3 nucleotides: TGTGCCAGCAGCCTACCGACCTACGAGCAGTACTTC. Amino acid sequence: CASSLPTYEQYF.

J is TRBJ1-1 and V is TRBV11-2, with a tentative D call TRBD1 (5 bases). V lost 0 bases, J lost 4 bases, and 15 bases lay in between. Germline lookup yields CDR1 SGHAT and CDR2 FQNNGV. CDR3 length: 16 residues. Here the CDR3 DNA reads TGTGCCAGCAGCTTAGATCAGGGTGAGGGGTTCACTGAAGCTTTCTTT. Amino acids: CASSLDQGEGFTEAFF.

The V gene is TRBV30, the J gene TRBJ1-5; no reliable D call. CDR1 and CDR2 (germline): GTSNPN, SVGIG (reference sequence). V lost 1 base and J 7 bases, leaving 14 bases between the germline ends. The CDR3 has 14 residues. This CDR3 reads CAWSGPKGNQPQHF. CDR3 DNA: TGTGCCTGGAGTGGACCCAAAGGGAACCAGCCCCAGCATTTT.

This sequence joins TRBV6-2 or TRBV6-3 and TRBJ1-1; D perhaps matches TRBD1 (5 bases). Germline V gives CDR1 MNHEY, CDR2 SVGEGT. CDR3 length equals 14 residues. Trimming took off 6 bases at V and 3 bases at J, with 14 bases between the two ends. CDR3 nucleotide sequence: TGTGCCAGCAGCTGGCGAGGGGTTGACACTGAAGCTTTCTTT. This translates into CASSWRGVDTEAFF.